This T cell receptor beta chain was identified in a study of blood T cells in healthy people across ages. Study-level findings and limits: Correlation between TCR beta diversity and naive T cell percentage was strong. Unsorted PBMC material precluded a definitive naive versus antigen-experienced comparison.

In regard to this clonotype: Its antigen is unidentified. The junction and the germline gene differ at one end; a read error may be behind it.

Sample-barcoded 5' priming and a J-beta primer mix drove a second PCR of about 7 to 12 cycles. MiXCR, run by TCRdb on the 5' RACE reads, gives a single entry per CDR3 protein. The sample carries 730,000 or so distinct CDR3 sequences, approximately 40% recorded once. Germline V gene data show CDR1 as SEHNR and CDR2 as FQNEAQ (reference sequence). This CDR3 has 13 residues. The chain combines TRBV7-9 with TRBJ1-2; D remains ambiguous. The clonotype was recovered from an elderly man in good health. The sample comprised blood. In DNA form, the CDR3 reads TGTGCCAGCAGCTTAATCGTGGGTTATGGCTGCACCTTC. It is translated as CASSLIVGYGCTF.